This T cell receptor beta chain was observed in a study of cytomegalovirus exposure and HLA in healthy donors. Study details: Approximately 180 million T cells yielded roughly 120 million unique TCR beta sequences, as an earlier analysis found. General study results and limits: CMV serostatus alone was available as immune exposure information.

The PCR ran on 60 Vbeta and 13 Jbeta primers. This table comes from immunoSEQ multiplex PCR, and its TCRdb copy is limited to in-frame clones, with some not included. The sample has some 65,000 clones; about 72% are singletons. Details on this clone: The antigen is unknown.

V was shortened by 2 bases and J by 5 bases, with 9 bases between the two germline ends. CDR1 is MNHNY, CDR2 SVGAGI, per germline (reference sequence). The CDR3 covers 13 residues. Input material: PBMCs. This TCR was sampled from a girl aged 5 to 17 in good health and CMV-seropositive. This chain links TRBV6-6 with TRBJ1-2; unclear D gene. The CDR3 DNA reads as TGTGCCAGCAGTTACCTAGAGGGTTATGGCTACACCTTC. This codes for CASSYLEGYGYTF.